These 19 T cell receptor beta chains were sequenced from one sample in a study of cytotoxic CD8 clonotypes in ibrutinib-treated CLL. Measured with immunoSEQ multiplex PCR; TCRdb has only the in-frame clones, and not every one. The table has about 300,000 clones, about 64% seen once. Sequencing used PBMCs, obtained after 36 months of ibrutinib treatment. Receptors originate from a human donor with chronic lymphocytic leukemia.

The V gene is TRBV2, the J gene TRBJ2-4, with unresolved D. From germline, CDR1 is SNHLY and CDR2 FYNNEI. The CDR3 has 15 residues. With 6 bases removed from V and 0 bases from J, the gap between germline ends came to 12 bases. The CDR3 nucleotides are TGTGCCAGCAGCACCCAACAACTAGCCAAAAACATTCAGTACTTC. It yields the protein CASSTQQLAKNIQYF.

This sequence joins TRBV4-1 and TRBJ2-7, with D hard to call. The V and J ends lost 4 bases and 3 bases respectively, with 13 bases between them. The germline V gene has CDR1 MGHRA and CDR2 YSYEKL. The CDR3 is made up of 14 amino acids. The CDR3 is CASSPRPLGYEQYF. CDR3 sequence (DNA): TGCGCCAGCAGCCCACGTCCCTTGGGCTACGAGCAGTACTTC.

This chain links TRBV28 with TRBJ2-7; the D gene is possibly TRBD2 (6 bases). CDR3 size: 13 residues. Germline CDR1 MDHEN, CDR2 SYDVKM. V lost 6 bases and J lost 1, with 10 bases in between. CDR3 coding DNA: TGTGCCAGCAGCCCCGGGAGATCCTACGAGCAGTACTTC. It translates to CASSPGRSYEQYF.

V is TRBV9 and J is TRBJ2-3; 8 positions match TRBD2. The CDR3 is 16 amino acids. Per germline, CDR1 SGDLS and CDR2 YYNGEE. Germline trimming cut 0 bases from V and 5 bases from J; bases unmatched to any gene: 8. The CDR3 loop is CASSVDGGARIDTQYF. CDR3 in DNA: TGTGCCAGCAGCGTAGACGGGGGGGCGCGAATAGATACGCAGTATTTT.

This sequence joins TRBV27 and TRBJ2-7; 8 bases line up with TRBD2. Germline V gene data show CDR1 as MNHEY and CDR2 as SMNVEV (reference sequence). The V segment lost 10 bases and the J segment 6 bases; nucleotides outside the gene matches: 8. This CDR3 comprises 12 residues. CDR3 sequence reads: CATNDAGGEQYF. The DNA for the CDR3 is TGTGCCACCAACGATGCGGGGGGCGAGCAGTACTTC.

Points on this clone: Its ends do not fully match the called genes, so a read error is possible. The chain recombines TRBV9 with TRBJ2-5; tentative D call: TRBD2 (5 bases). CDR3 length: 16 residues. Per the germline V gene, CDR1 is SGDLS and CDR2 is YYNGEE. CDR3 region: CAGSSRKRGFGETQYF. DNA for the CDR3: TGTGCCGGCAGCTCAAGGAAACGGGGATTCGGAGAGACCCAGTACTTC.

The chain recombines TRBV29-1 with TRBJ1-2; 9 bases fit TRBD1. The CDR3 has 17 residues. The ends lost 4 bases at V and 2 bases at J; junction bases unmatched: 14. Germline CDR1 reads SQVTM; CDR2 reads ANQGSEA. The CDR3: CSVGTGDLRFTNYGYTF. CDR3 sequence (DNA): TGCAGCGTTGGGACAGGGGACTTACGCTTTACCAACTATGGCTACACCTTC.

The V and J genes are TRBV4-1 and TRBJ1-5; no firm D call. V shed 0 bases and J shed 1 base, with 13 bases lying between them. This CDR3 contains 17 residues. CDR1 and CDR2 (germline): MGHRA, YSYEKL. The CDR3, as DNA: TGCGCCAGCAGCCAAGATAAGAGCGTGTCGAGCAATCAGCCCCAGCATTTT. Translation gives CASSQDKSVSSNQPQHF.

In this sample, this clone turned up once. CDR3 in DNA: TGTGCCAGCAGTCTTAATGCGGGGAACACTGAAGCTTTCTTT. As protein: CASSLNAGNTEAFF. The chain employs TRBV7-3 and TRBJ1-1; unclear D gene. The CDR3 covers 14 residues. The germline V and J ends were trimmed by 6 bases and 1 base, with 12 bases remaining between them. CDR1 and CDR2 (germline): SGHTA, FQGTGA. Based on the CDR3 plus reference TRBV7-3 and TRBJ1-1, the full variable domain is GAGVSQTPSNKVTEKGKYVELRCDPISGHTALYWYRQSLGQGPEFLIYFQGTGAADDSGLPNDRFFAVRPEGSVSTLKIQRTERGDSAVYLCASSLNAGNTEAFFGQGTRLTVV.

V usage is TRBV4-1 and J usage is TRBJ2-7; the D is unclear. This CDR3 is built from 17 residues. V was cut by 4 bases and J by 2 bases, with 21 bases left in between. Germline V gene data show CDR1 as MGHRA and CDR2 as YSYEKL. CDR3 coding DNA: TGCGCCAGCAGCCCTGTCGCCGTTTTTTCCGGCACCTACGAGCAGTACTTC. Its protein is CASSPVAVFSGTYEQYF.

The V call is TRBV18, the J call TRBJ2-7; tentative D call: TRBD1 (6 bases). The CDR3 totals 16 residues. Trimming took 3 bases from V and 2 from J, leaving 17 bases between them. CDR1 is KGHSH, CDR2 LQKENI, per germline. Written as DNA, the CDR3 is TGTGCCAGCTCACCTGAGTTGACAGGAGCGACCTACGAGCAGTACTTC. It yields the protein CASSPELTGATYEQYF.

The chain couples TRBV7-2 to TRBJ2-5, with D hard to call. CDR3 size: 14 residues. The germline CDR1 and CDR2 sequences are SGHTA and FQGNSA. V was clipped by 5 bases and J by 7 bases, with 17 bases between them. CDR3 coding DNA: TGTGCCAGCAGCCGCTTTTTAGCTGGAGTGACCCAGTACTTC. This encodes CASSRFLAGVTQYF.

The chain joins TRBV28 to TRBJ2-7, with 9 bases that match TRBD1. With V trimmed by 5 bases and J by 2 bases, 4 bases remained unmatched. CDR1 MDHEN and CDR2 SYDVKM come from the germline V gene. The CDR3 has 14 residues. The CDR3 here is CASSKTGGTYEQYF. The CDR3 nucleotides are TGTGCCAGCAGTAAGACAGGGGGGACCTACGAGCAGTACTTC.

The gene calls are TRBV13 and TRBJ2-7; 10 nucleotides match TRBD1. Trimming took 4 bases from V and 3 from J; bases not matched to a gene: 3. CDR1 is PRHDT, CDR2 FYEKMQ, per germline (reference sequence). The CDR3 spans 14 residues. DNA for the CDR3: TGTGCCAGCAGCTCGGGACAGGGGTACTACGAGCAGTACTTC. It encodes CASSSGQGYYEQYF.

The V gene is TRBV10-3, the J gene TRBJ2-5; no clear D gene. This CDR3 comprises 12 residues. V lost 2 bases and J lost 9, with 10 bases in between. Germline-derived CDR1 and CDR2 are ENHRY and SYGVKD. The CDR3 is CAISEGLSSQYF. CDR3 sequence (DNA): TGTGCCATCAGTGAGGGATTGTCTTCCCAGTACTTC.

This clone was detected a few times. The chain is built from TRBV15 and TRBJ2-5, with D unresolved. Trimming took off 0 bases at V and 14 bases at J, with 13 bases between the two ends. Germline CDR1 reads LNHNV; CDR2 reads YYDKDF (reference sequence). The CDR3 has 12 residues. Here the CDR3 reads CATSRDIGRRYF. As DNA, the CDR3 is TGTGCCACCAGCAGAGATATAGGCAGGAGATACTTC.

The chain joins TRBV13 to TRBJ1-2; TRBD1 is a possible D gene (6 bases). Trimming took off 5 bases at V and 4 bases at J, with 17 bases between the two ends. Germline CDR1 reads PRHDT; CDR2 reads FYEKMQ (reference sequence). The CDR3 has 15 residues. The CDR3 coding sequence is TGTGCCAGCAGCCTCCGCGGGCAGGGGAGCTATGGCTACACCTTC. Residues: CASSLRGQGSYGYTF. The full variable domain, rest sourced from reference TRBV13 and TRBJ1-2, is AAGVIQSPRHLIKEKRETATLKCYPIPRHDTVYWYQQGPGQDPQFLISFYEKMQSDKGSIPDRFSAQQFSDYHSELNMSSLELGDSALYFCASSLRGQGSYGYTFGSGTRLTVV.

The chain couples TRBV10-3 to TRBJ2-7; TRBD1 agrees at 12 bases. The CDR3 loop spans 13 amino acids. The germline gives CDR1 ENHRY, CDR2 SYGVKD. The CDR3 loop is CSIRDRGLYEQYF. CDR3 nucleotide sequence: TGTTCAATCAGGGACAGGGGGCTATACGAGCAGTACTTC.

This clone was counted between two and nine times. The rearrangement joins TRBV7-8 to TRBJ2-3; D is ambiguous. The ends were cut back, 4 bases at V and 3 bases at J, with 5 bases in the middle. This CDR3 is built from 12 residues. The germline V gene has CDR1 SGHVS and CDR2 FQNEAQ. Here the CDR3 reads CASSYETDTQYF. CDR3 sequence (DNA): TGTGCCAGCAGCTATGAAACAGATACGCAGTATTTT.